This T cell receptor beta chain was profiled in a study of blood T cell repertoires in COVID-19. Study-level information: The analysed material was cDNA or gDNA that came from T cells, B-cell-depleted T cells, or PBMCs.

The CDR3 totals 19 residues. Germline-derived CDR1 and CDR2 are SGHDT and YYEEEE. Deletions cut 4 bases from V and 2 bases from J, with 27 bases between. Clones were read by immunoSEQ multiplex PCR, and TCRdb kept only the in-frame ones, dropping some. The sample records roughly 63,000 clones, roughly 78% being singletons. The material sequenced was peripheral blood. The sequence came from a human donor in a cohort sampled during active COVID-19. The V and J genes are TRBV5-6 and TRBJ1-1; D is uncertain. CDR3: CASSPYAVMNLRTNTEAFF. DNA of the CDR3: TGTGCCAGCAGCCCTTATGCGGTTATGAATCTACGCACAAACACTGAAGCTTTCTTT.